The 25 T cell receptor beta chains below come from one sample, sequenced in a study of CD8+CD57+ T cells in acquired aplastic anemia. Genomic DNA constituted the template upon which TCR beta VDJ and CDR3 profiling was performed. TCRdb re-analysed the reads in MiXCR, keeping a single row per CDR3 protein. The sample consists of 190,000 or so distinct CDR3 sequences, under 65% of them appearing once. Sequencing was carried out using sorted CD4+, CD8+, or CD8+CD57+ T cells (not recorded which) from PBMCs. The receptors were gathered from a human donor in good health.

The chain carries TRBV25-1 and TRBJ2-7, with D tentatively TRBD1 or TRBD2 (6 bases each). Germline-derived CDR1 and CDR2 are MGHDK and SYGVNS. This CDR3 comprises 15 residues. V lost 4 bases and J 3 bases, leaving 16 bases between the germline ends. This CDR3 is CASSGTGARYYEQYF. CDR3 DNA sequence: TGTGCCAGCAGTGGCACGGGGGCGCGGTACTACGAGCAGTACTTC.

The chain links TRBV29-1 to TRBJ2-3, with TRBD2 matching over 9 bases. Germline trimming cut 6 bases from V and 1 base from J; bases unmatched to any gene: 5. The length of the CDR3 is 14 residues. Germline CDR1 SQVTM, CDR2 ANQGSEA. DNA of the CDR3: TGCAGCGTGAATAGCGGGGGAGGCACAGATACGCAGTATTTT. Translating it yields CSVNSGGGTDTQYF.

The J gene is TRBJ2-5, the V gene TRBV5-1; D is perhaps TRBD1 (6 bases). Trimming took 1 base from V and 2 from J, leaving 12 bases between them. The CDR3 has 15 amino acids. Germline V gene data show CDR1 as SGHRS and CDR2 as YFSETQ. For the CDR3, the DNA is TGCGCCAGCAGCTTGACAGGGTACCGGCAAGAGACCCAGTACTTC. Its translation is CASSLTGYRQETQYF.

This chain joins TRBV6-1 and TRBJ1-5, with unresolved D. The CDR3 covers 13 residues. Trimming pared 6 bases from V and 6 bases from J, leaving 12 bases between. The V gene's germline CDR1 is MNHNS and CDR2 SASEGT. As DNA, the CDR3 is TGTGCCAGCAGCCCGAAGAGGACTCAGCCCCAGCATTTT. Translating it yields CASSPKRTQPQHF.

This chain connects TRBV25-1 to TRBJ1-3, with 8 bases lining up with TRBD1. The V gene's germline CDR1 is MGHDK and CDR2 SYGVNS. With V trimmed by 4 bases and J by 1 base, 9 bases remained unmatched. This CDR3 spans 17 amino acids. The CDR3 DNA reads TGTGCCAGCAGTGGGTTGAGACAGGGGCTTTCTGGAAACACCATATATTTT. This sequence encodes CASSGLRQGLSGNTIYF.

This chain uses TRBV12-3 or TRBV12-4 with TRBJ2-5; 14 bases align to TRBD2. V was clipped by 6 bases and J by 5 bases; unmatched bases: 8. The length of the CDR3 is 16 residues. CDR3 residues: CASSATSGGAQETQYF. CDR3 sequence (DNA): TGTGCCAGCAGCGCGACTAGCGGGGGGGCCCAGGAGACCCAGTACTTC.

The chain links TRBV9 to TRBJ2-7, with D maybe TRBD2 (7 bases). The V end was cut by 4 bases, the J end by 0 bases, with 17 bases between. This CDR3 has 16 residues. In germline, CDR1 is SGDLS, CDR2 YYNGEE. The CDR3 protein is CASSPSGGGSSYEQYF. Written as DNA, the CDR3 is TGTGCCAGCAGCCCCAGTGGGGGGGGCAGCTCCTACGAGCAGTACTTC.

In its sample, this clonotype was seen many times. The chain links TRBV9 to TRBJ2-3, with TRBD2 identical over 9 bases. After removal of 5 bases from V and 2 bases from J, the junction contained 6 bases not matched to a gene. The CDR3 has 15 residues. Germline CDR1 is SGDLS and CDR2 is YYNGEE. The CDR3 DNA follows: TGTGCCAGCAGTCCTAGCGGGATCATCACAGATACGCAGTATTTT. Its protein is CASSPSGIITDTQYF.

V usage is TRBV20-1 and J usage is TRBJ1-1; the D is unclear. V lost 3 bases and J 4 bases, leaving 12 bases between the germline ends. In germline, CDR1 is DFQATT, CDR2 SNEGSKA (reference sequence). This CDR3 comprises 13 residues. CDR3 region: CSARRGSGTEAFF. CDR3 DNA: TGCAGTGCTAGGCGAGGGAGTGGCACTGAAGCTTTCTTT.

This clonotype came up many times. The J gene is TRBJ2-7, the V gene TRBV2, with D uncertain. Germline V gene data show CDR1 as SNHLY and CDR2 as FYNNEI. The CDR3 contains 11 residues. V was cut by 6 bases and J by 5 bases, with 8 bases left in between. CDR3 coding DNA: TGTGCCAGCAGGGGGATCCACGAGCAGTACTTC. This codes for CASRGIHEQYF.

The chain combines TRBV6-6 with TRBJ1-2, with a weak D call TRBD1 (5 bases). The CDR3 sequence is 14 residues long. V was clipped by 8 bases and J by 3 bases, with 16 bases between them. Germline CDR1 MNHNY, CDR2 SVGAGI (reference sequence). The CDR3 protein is CASQQDGGDYGYTF. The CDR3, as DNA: TGTGCCAGCCAACAAGACGGGGGGGACTATGGCTACACCTTC.

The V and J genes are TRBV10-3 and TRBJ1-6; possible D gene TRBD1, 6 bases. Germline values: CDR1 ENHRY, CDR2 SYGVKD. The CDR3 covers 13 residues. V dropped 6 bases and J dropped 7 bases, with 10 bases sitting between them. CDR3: CAIRDRLNSPLHF. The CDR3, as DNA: TGTGCCATCAGGGACAGATTGAATTCACCCCTCCACTTT.

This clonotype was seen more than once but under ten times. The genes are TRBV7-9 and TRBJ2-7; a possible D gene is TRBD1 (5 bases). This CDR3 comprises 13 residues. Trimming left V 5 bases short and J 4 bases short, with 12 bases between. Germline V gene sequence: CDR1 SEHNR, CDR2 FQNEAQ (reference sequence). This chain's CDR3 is CASSDWAGYEQYF. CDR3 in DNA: TGTGCCAGCAGCGATTGGGCAGGGTACGAGCAGTACTTC.

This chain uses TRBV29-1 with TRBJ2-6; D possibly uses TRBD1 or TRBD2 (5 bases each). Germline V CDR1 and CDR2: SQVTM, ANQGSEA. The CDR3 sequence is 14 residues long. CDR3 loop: CSAGTSSGANVLTF. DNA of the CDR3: TGCAGTGCCGGGACGAGCTCTGGGGCCAACGTCCTGACTTTC.

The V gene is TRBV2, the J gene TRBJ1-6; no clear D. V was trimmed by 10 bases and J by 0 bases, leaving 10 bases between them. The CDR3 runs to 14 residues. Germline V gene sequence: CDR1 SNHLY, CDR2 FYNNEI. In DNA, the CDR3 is TGTGCCACCAAGAGGAGCTCCTATAATTCACCCCTCCACTTT. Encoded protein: CATKRSSYNSPLHF.

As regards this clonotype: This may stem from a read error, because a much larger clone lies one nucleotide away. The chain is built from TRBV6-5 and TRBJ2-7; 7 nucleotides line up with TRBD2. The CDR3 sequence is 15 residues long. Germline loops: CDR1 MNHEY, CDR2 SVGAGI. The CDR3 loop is CASSYSEGGSYDQYF. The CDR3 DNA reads TGTGCCAGCAGTTACTCGGAGGGAGGGTCCTACGATCAGTACTTC.

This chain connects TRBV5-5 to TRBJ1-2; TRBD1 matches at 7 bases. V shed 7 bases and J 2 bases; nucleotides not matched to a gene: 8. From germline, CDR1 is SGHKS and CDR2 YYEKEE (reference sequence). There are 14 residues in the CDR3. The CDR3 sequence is CASGPSTGNYGYTF. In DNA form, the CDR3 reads TGTGCCAGCGGCCCCTCGACAGGGAACTATGGCTACACCTTC.

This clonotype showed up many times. The CDR3 nucleotides are TGTGCCAGCAGTGTCTGGCAGGGGAACTGGGACACTGAAGCTTTCTTT. This sequence encodes CASSVWQGNWDTEAFF. The rearrangement links TRBV2 to TRBJ1-1, with a tentative D call TRBD1 (6 bases). The CDR3 is made up of 16 amino acids. Germline V gene sequence: CDR1 SNHLY, CDR2 FYNNEI. Trimming shortened V by 4 bases and J by 3 bases, and 18 bases separated the two germline ends.

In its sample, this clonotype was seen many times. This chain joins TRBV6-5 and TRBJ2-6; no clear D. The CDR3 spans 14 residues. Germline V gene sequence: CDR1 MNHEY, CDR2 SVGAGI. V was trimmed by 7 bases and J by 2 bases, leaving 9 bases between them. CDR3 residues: CASTIHPGANVLTF. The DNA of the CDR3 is TGTGCCAGCACGATCCACCCTGGGGCCAACGTCCTGACTTTC.

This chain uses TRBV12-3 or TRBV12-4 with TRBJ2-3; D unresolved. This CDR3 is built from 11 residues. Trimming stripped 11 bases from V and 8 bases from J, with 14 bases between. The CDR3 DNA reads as TGTGCCGCAGGAATTTGGGGTACGCAGTATTTT. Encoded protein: CAAGIWGTQYF.

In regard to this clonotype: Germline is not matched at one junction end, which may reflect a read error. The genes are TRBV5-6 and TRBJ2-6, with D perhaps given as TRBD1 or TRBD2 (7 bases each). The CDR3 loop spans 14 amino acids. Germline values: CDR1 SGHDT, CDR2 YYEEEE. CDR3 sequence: CASSLILQGGSEAF. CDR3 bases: TGTGCCAGCAGCTTGATACTGCAGGGGGGGTCTGAAGCTTTC.

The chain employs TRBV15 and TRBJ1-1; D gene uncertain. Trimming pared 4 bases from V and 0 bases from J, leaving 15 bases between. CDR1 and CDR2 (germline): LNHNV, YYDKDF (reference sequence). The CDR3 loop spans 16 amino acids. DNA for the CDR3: TGTGCCACCAGCAAGGAGGGAGGAACCATGAACACTGAAGCTTTCTTT. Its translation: CATSKEGGTMNTEAFF.

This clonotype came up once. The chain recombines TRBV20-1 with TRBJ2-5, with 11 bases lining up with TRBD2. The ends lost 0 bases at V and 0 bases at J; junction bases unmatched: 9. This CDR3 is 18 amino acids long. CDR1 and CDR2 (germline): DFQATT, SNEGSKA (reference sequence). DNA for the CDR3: TGCAGTGCTAGAGATATCCTAGCGGGGGGCTGGTACCAAGAGACCCAGTACTTC. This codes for CSARDILAGGWYQETQYF.

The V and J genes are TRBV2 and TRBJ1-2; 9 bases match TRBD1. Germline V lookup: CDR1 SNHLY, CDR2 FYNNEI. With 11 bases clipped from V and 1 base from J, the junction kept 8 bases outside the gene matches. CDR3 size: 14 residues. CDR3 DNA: TGTGCCGGACGATACAGGGGGCTTAACTATGGCTACACCTTC. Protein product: CAGRYRGLNYGYTF.

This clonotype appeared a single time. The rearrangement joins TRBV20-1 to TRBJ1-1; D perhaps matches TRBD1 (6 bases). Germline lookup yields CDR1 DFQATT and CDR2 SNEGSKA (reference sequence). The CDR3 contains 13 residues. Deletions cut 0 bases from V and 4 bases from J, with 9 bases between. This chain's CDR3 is CSARDSRGTEAFF. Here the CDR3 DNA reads TGCAGTGCTAGAGATTCCAGGGGCACTGAAGCTTTCTTT.